Following are 22 T cell receptor beta chains from one sample sequenced in a study of cytomegalovirus exposure and HLA in healthy donors. The PCR made use of 60 Vbeta and 13 Jbeta primers. The data were produced by immunoSEQ multiplex PCR, yet TCRdb's version contains in-frame clones alone and is incomplete. The data show about 63,000 clones, about 72% seen once. What was sequenced was PBMCs. Receptors were obtained from a man between 45 and 60 years old in good health and CMV-seropositive.

The V call is TRBV7-6, the J call TRBJ2-6; D perhaps matches TRBD2 (5 bases). CDR3 size: 15 residues. The V end was cut by 4 bases, the J end by 2 bases, with 9 bases between. The germline V gene has CDR1 SGHVS and CDR2 FNYEAQ. CDR3 region: CASSSDGTGANVLTF. CDR3 nucleotide sequence: TGTGCCAGCAGCTCGGACGGGACTGGGGCCAACGTCCTGACTTTC.

The rearrangement links TRBV27 to TRBJ1-3; maybe TRBD1 (5 bases). Germline V gene sequence: CDR1 MNHEY, CDR2 SMNVEV (reference sequence). The length of the CDR3 is 14 residues. V was clipped by 2 bases and J by 11 bases, with 16 bases between them. The CDR3, as DNA: TGTGCCAGCAGTTTAGGTGGAGGGACGGGGGCCATATATTTT. It yields the protein CASSLGGGTGAIYF.

The rearrangement links TRBV27 to TRBJ2-7; 7 bases are a match to TRBD1. Losses at the gene ends were 3 bases for V and 5 bases for J; bases not matched to a gene: 7. The CDR3 has 14 amino acids. CDR1 is MNHEY and CDR2 is SMNVEV in the germline V gene (reference sequence). The CDR3 DNA sequence: TGTGCCAGCAGTTTTTATAAGGGGGCCAACGAGCAGTACTTC. It specifies CASSFYKGANEQYF.

The chain links TRBV5-4 to TRBJ1-1, with D maybe TRBD1 (5 bases). Germline-derived CDR1 and CDR2 are SGHNT and YYREEE (reference sequence). The germline V and J ends were trimmed by 5 bases and 5 bases, with 13 bases remaining between them. The CDR3 is 13 residues long. CDR3 sequence (DNA): TGTGCCAGCAGACCAGGGTTGGGGACTGAAGCTTTCTTT. It is translated as CASRPGLGTEAFF.

The chain uses TRBV6-1 and TRBJ2-7; 9 bases agree with TRBD1. Per the germline V gene, CDR1 is MNHNS and CDR2 is SASEGT. The CDR3 has 14 residues. Unmatched junction bases numbered 3, after V lost 4 bases and J lost 2 bases. CDR3 sequence reads: CASSVRDRAYEQYF. The CDR3 bases are TGTGCCAGCAGTGTGCGGGACAGGGCCTACGAGCAGTACTTC.

V gene TRBV12-5 combines with J gene TRBJ2-1, with 10 bases matching TRBD2. Germline V gene sequence: CDR1 LGHNT, CDR2 FRNRAP. The length of the CDR3 is 15 residues. V shed 1 base, J shed 7 bases, and the junction held 4 bases outside the gene matches. CDR3 DNA sequence: TGTGCTAGTGGTTTGGGGACTAGCGGTGTGAATGAGCAGTTCTTC. It encodes CASGLGTSGVNEQFF.

The genes are TRBV7-9 and TRBJ2-7, with 9 bases matching TRBD1. The CDR3 loop spans 15 amino acids. The germline V gene has CDR1 SEHNR and CDR2 FQNEAQ (reference sequence). The junction had 6 bases not matched to a gene; V was cut back by 1 base and J by 5 bases. The CDR3 DNA reads as TGTGCCAGCAGCTTAGACATTACAGGGGGCCACGAGCAGTACTTC. Translation: CASSLDITGGHEQYF.

The chain links TRBV11-2 to TRBJ2-1, with 8 bases identical to TRBD2. The CDR3 contains 14 residues. Germline V gene data show CDR1 as SGHAT and CDR2 as FQNNGV. Trimming cost V 8 bases and J 7 bases; bases outside gene matches: 10. CDR3 sequence: CASPPAGEENEQFF. CDR3 in DNA: TGTGCCAGCCCTCCAGCGGGAGAAGAAAATGAGCAGTTCTTC.

Here the CDR3 reads CASSPREAYNEQFF. CDR3 in DNA: TGCGCCAGCTCGCCCAGGGAAGCCTACAATGAGCAGTTCTTC. This chain joins TRBV5-1 and TRBJ2-1, with a weak D call TRBD1 (5 bases). This CDR3 comprises 14 residues. With 7 bases removed from V and 2 bases from J, the gap between germline ends came to 13 bases. Germline CDR1 is SGHRS and CDR2 is YFSETQ. The full variable domain, rest sourced from reference TRBV5-1 and TRBJ2-1, is KAGVTQTPRYLIKTRGQQVTLSCSPISGHRSVSWYQQTPGQGLQFLFEYFSETQRNKGNFPGRFSGRQFSNSRSEMNVSTLELGDSALYLCASSPREAYNEQFFGPGTRLTVL.

The V and J genes are TRBV6-1 and TRBJ2-1, with 9 bases matching TRBD2. In germline, CDR1 is MNHNS, CDR2 SASEGT. The V segment lost 5 bases and the J segment 3 bases; nucleotides outside the gene matches: 5. The CDR3 has 15 amino acids. In nucleotides, the CDR3 is TGTGCCAGCAGTCCCCTAGCGGGGAACTACAATGAGCAGTTCTTC. This translates into CASSPLAGNYNEQFF.

The chain recombines TRBV18 with TRBJ1-1; 8 nucleotides match TRBD1. The length of the CDR3 is 17 residues. The V gene end was trimmed by 1 base and the J gene end by 2 bases; junction bases not matched to a gene: 9. The germline gives CDR1 KGHSH, CDR2 LQKENI. The CDR3 here is CASSPLSGTGSNTEAFF. In nucleotides, the CDR3 is TGTGCCAGCTCACCACTCTCCGGGACAGGTTCCAACACTGAAGCTTTCTTT.

The chain has TRBV5-1 and TRBJ1-1; D is possibly TRBD1 (6 bases). Germline CDR1 SGHRS, CDR2 YFSETQ. V was pared by 0 bases and J by 0 bases, with 6 bases between. The CDR3 has 14 amino acids. The chain's CDR3 is CASSLDRVNTEAFF. CDR3 nucleotide sequence: TGCGCCAGCAGCTTGGACAGGGTGAACACTGAAGCTTTCTTT.

The gene calls are TRBV7-2 and TRBJ1-2; 10 positions match TRBD1. The J segment lost 3 bases and the V segment lost 2 bases, leaving 3 bases of the junction unmatched. This CDR3 has 15 residues. Germline assignment: CDR1 SGHTA and CDR2 FQGNSA. The CDR3 coding sequence is TGTGCCAGCAGCTTACGACAGGGGGCAGACTATGGCTACACCTTC. This gives the protein CASSLRQGADYGYTF.

The J gene is TRBJ2-3, the V gene TRBV27; D gene ambiguous. Germline CDR1 MNHEY, CDR2 SMNVEV (reference sequence). The V gene lost 5 bases and the J gene lost 0 bases, with 9 bases spanning the gap. This CDR3 spans 14 amino acids. CDR3 DNA sequence: TGTGCCAGCAGTCCCTCCGGGAGCACAGATACGCAGTATTTT. This sequence encodes CASSPSGSTDTQYF.

This sequence joins TRBV6-6 and TRBJ2-7; maybe TRBD1 (6 bases). The germline CDR1 and CDR2 sequences are MNHNY and SVGAGI (reference sequence). This CDR3 contains 14 residues. V lost 6 bases to trimming and J lost 4 bases, with 16 bases between them. The CDR3 loop reads CASSTGTRVYEQYF. In nucleotides, the CDR3 is TGTGCCAGCAGCACCGGGACACGCGTTTACGAGCAGTACTTC.

This clone was seen more than once but under ten times. The gene calls are TRBV6-1 and TRBJ2-7; D may be TRBD2 (7 bases). V lost 3 bases to trimming and J lost 5 bases, with 14 bases between them. This CDR3 has 14 amino acids. Germline V gene sequence: CDR1 MNHNS, CDR2 SASEGT. The chain's CDR3 is CASSEYRAGDEQYF. The CDR3 DNA reads as TGTGCCAGCAGTGAGTACAGGGCGGGGGACGAGCAGTACTTC.

This rearrangement joins TRBV5-6 to TRBJ1-6; TRBD1 matches 7 bases. Trimming cost V 6 bases and J 7 bases; bases outside gene matches: 7. The germline CDR1 and CDR2 sequences are SGHDT and YYEEEE. CDR3 length equals 14 residues. CDR3 coding DNA: TGTGCCAGCAAGTTGGGACAGAACAATTCACCCCTCCACTTT. Encoded protein: CASKLGQNNSPLHF.

The rearrangement links TRBV10-3 to TRBJ2-2, with TRBD2 matching over 13 bases. This CDR3 has 16 amino acids. Germline-derived CDR1 and CDR2 are ENHRY and SYGVKD. The V gene end was trimmed by 8 bases and the J gene end by 4 bases; junction bases not matched to a gene: 7. This CDR3 reads CAIGDTSGRATGELFF. The DNA of the CDR3 is TGTGCCATCGGGGACACTAGCGGGAGGGCCACCGGGGAGCTGTTTTTT.

The chain is built from TRBV18 and TRBJ2-7; D may be TRBD1 (6 bases). Germline V lookup: CDR1 KGHSH, CDR2 LQKENI. V shed 6 bases and J shed 2 bases, with 20 bases lying between them. There are 16 residues in the CDR3. The CDR3 loop is CASSLQPGAGPYEQYF. The CDR3 coding sequence is TGTGCCAGCTCTCTACAACCAGGGGCAGGCCCCTACGAGCAGTACTTC.

This clone has more than one count but fewer than ten. The same CDR3 is also encoded by other DNA sequences in this sample. The J gene is TRBJ2-7, the V gene TRBV5-1; D call uncertain. The germline CDR1 and CDR2 sequences are SGHRS and YFSETQ. The CDR3 has 17 residues. Trimming left V 1 base short and J 1 base short, with 18 bases between. The CDR3 sequence: CASSLFPYTIPSYEQYF. The CDR3 DNA reads as TGCGCCAGCAGCTTGTTCCCGTACACTATTCCGTCCTACGAGCAGTACTTC.

The V and J genes are TRBV7-5 and TRBJ2-7; whether TRBD2, the table's D call, matches the DNA was not checked. TRBV7-5 is described as a pseudogene. The CDR3 is made up of 10 amino acids. CDR3 protein: CVRPPGEQYF. Written as DNA, the CDR3 is TGTGTCAGACCACCCGGGGAGCAGTACTTC.

This clone has only one observation. This rearrangement joins TRBV30 to TRBJ2-1; tentatively, D is TRBD2 (5 bases). The V and J ends lost 5 bases and 9 bases respectively, with 11 bases between them. There are 11 residues in the CDR3. Per germline, CDR1 GTSNPN and CDR2 SVGIG (reference sequence). CDR3 nucleotide sequence: TGTGCCTGGGGGGTCGAGGGTGAGCAGTTCTTC. Its translation is CAWGVEGEQFF.